What follows are 19 T cell receptor beta chains derived from one specimen sequenced in a study of radiation and T cells in renal cell carcinoma. Clones were read by immunoSEQ multiplex PCR, and TCRdb kept only the in-frame ones, dropping some. The profile shows around 170,000 clones, about 88% of them singletons. Time point defined: blood 4 weeks post-SBRT, at nephrectomy. Treatment noted: 15 Gy SBRT to primary tumor, nephrectomy 4 weeks later. The sample here was blood, taken from a patient whose treatment included radiotherapy and nephrectomy. These receptors all stem from a woman aged 50 to 60 with renal cell carcinoma.

V usage is TRBV19 and J usage is TRBJ2-1, with 8 bases matching TRBD1. V shed 5 bases, J shed 5 bases, and the junction held 8 bases outside the gene matches. The CDR3 runs to 15 residues. Germline CDR1 LNHDA, CDR2 SQIVND (reference sequence). CDR3 region: CASSGTTGADNEQFF. The CDR3 DNA is TGTGCCAGTAGTGGGACGACAGGGGCCGACAATGAGCAGTTCTTC.

V gene TRBV2 combines with J gene TRBJ2-1; D gene ambiguous. V lost 7 bases, J lost 5 bases, and 6 bases lay in between. The germline V gene has CDR1 SNHLY and CDR2 FYNNEI. The CDR3 contains 11 residues. CDR3 sequence (DNA): TGTGCCAGCATCAAAGACAATGAGCAGTTCTTC. Its translation is CASIKDNEQFF.

The rearrangement uses TRBV4-1 and TRBJ1-1; D gene unclear. The CDR3 consists of 15 residues. Germline CDR1 and CDR2: MGHRA and YSYEKL. The V gene lost 3 bases and the J gene lost 2 bases, with 13 bases spanning the gap. The CDR3 loop reads CASSHTGATNTEAFF. The CDR3, as DNA: TGCGCCAGCAGCCACACGGGCGCAACTAACACTGAAGCTTTCTTT.

This clone was detected only a few times. The chain joins TRBV19 to TRBJ1-2; the D gene is possibly TRBD1 (6 bases). The V and J ends lost 5 bases and 2 bases respectively, with 15 bases between them. This CDR3 is built from 15 residues. Looked up from germline, CDR1 is LNHDA and CDR2 is SQIVND (reference sequence). DNA of the CDR3: TGTGCCAGTAGTTCCCACCGTACAGGGAACTATGGCTACACCTTC. Translated, it gives CASSSHRTGNYGYTF.

The CDR3 sequence is CASSSGQGAGGELFF. CDR3 nucleotides: TGTGCCAGCAGCTCAGGACAGGGGGCTGGCGGGGAGCTGTTTTTT. This chain uses TRBV11-3 with TRBJ2-2; 11 bases map to TRBD1. Germline V gene lookup returns CDR1 SGHNT and CDR2 YENEEA. Germline trimming cut 4 bases from V and 7 bases from J; bases unmatched to any gene: 5. This CDR3 contains 15 residues.

This clone was observed once. The chain is built from TRBV29-1 and TRBJ2-7; D is possibly TRBD2 (5 bases). This CDR3 spans 12 amino acids. V was clipped by 4 bases and J by 4 bases, with 11 bases between them. Germline assignment: CDR1 SQVTM and CDR2 ANQGSEA. CDR3 region: CSVVLTGYEQYF. The CDR3 DNA reads TGCAGCGTTGTACTGACGGGGTACGAGCAGTACTTC.

This clone was recorded once. The J gene is TRBJ2-5, the V gene TRBV7-9; 10 bases fit TRBD2. V lost 5 bases and J lost 3; bases outside the gene matches: 3. The CDR3 runs to 14 residues. Germline V CDR1 and CDR2: SEHNR, FQNEAQ (reference sequence). CDR3 amino acids: CASSLLAGEETQYF. CDR3 DNA sequence: TGTGCCAGCAGCCTCCTAGCGGGAGAAGAGACCCAGTACTTC.

This clone was observed a single time. The chain couples TRBV7-2 to TRBJ2-7; 8 positions match TRBD2. This CDR3 has 16 amino acids. V lost 0 bases, J lost 2 bases, and 6 bases stayed unmatched. CDR1 is SGHTA, CDR2 FQGNSA, per germline. The DNA of the CDR3 is TGTGCCAGCAGCTTAGCGCCAGTAGCGGGACCCTACGAGCAGTACTTC. It encodes CASSLAPVAGPYEQYF.

The V gene is TRBV6-5, the J gene TRBJ1-2; D is undetermined. The germline gives CDR1 MNHEY, CDR2 SVGAGI. The germline V and J ends were trimmed by 6 bases and 4 bases, with 6 bases remaining between them. CDR3 length equals 11 residues. Here the CDR3 DNA reads TGTGCCAGCAGAACGGCCTATGGCTACACCTTC. Translation gives CASRTAYGYTF.

This clone came up a few times. The chain recombines TRBV2 with TRBJ2-3, with TRBD2 identical over 9 bases. The CDR3 has 17 amino acids. With 2 bases clipped from V and 2 bases from J, the junction kept 8 bases outside the gene matches. CDR1 is SNHLY and CDR2 is FYNNEI in the germline V gene. As DNA, the CDR3 is TGTGCCAGCAGTGAAACCCCTCCTAGCGGGGACACAGATACGCAGTATTTT. Protein: CASSETPPSGDTDTQYF.

The CDR3 loop reads CATSRDVKEQFF. As DNA, the CDR3 is TGTGCCACCAGCAGAGATGTAAAGGAGCAGTTCTTC. The chain links TRBV15 to TRBJ2-1; the D is unclear. The germline CDR1 and CDR2 sequences are LNHNV and YYDKDF (reference sequence). The CDR3 runs 12 residues. Trimming took off 0 bases at V and 10 bases at J, with 7 bases between the two ends.

The chain uses TRBV2 and TRBJ2-1; no definite D call. V was cut by 4 bases and J by 9 bases, with 4 bases left in between. CDR3 length: 10 residues. The V gene's germline CDR1 is SNHLY and CDR2 FYNNEI. This CDR3 is CASSVTEQFF. The CDR3 DNA follows: TGTGCCAGCAGTGTTACTGAGCAGTTCTTC. The full variable domain, in which reference TRBV2 and TRBJ2-1 provide the parts outside the CDR3, is EPEVTQTPSHQVTQMGQEVILRCVPISNHLYFYWYRQILGQKVEFLVSFYNNEISEKSEIFDDQFSVERPDGSNFTLKIRSTKLEDSAMYFCASSVTEQFFGPGTRLTVL.

The rearrangement uses TRBV6-5 and TRBJ2-7, with D perhaps being TRBD1 or TRBD2 (5 bases each). The V end lost 6 bases, the J end lost 5 bases, and 20 bases lay between the germline ends. Germline V gene lookup returns CDR1 MNHEY and CDR2 SVGAGI. This CDR3 has 15 amino acids. The CDR3 DNA reads as TGTGCCAGCAGCCCCGGGACGGCCCGGCGGAACGAGCAGTACTTC. Translated, it gives CASSPGTARRNEQYF.

CDR3 loop: CASSPLGRERYNEQFF. CDR3 sequence (DNA): TGTGCCAGCAGCCCTTTGGGCAGGGAGCGTTACAATGAGCAGTTCTTC. This chain joins TRBV7-4 and TRBJ2-1; D may be TRBD1 or TRBD2 (5 bases each). Germline assignment: CDR1 SGHVT and CDR2 SQSDAQ. The CDR3 is made up of 16 amino acids. V was trimmed by 5 bases and J by 4 bases, leaving 18 bases between them. The full variable domain, its missing parts supplied by reference TRBV7-4 and TRBJ2-1, is GAGVSQSPRYKVAKRGRDVALRCDSISGHVTLYWYRQTLGQGSEVLTYSQSDAQRDKSGRPSGRFSAERPERSVSTLKIQRTEQGDSAVYLCASSPLGRERYNEQFFGPGTRLTVL.

The J gene is TRBJ2-3, the V gene TRBV5-1; D unresolved. Germline CDR1 and CDR2: SGHRS and YFSETQ. The CDR3 runs to 14 residues. V lost 0 bases and J lost 0, with 5 bases in between. The CDR3 loop is CASSLGSSTDTQYF. The CDR3, as DNA: TGCGCCAGCAGCTTGGGGTCTAGCACAGATACGCAGTATTTT.

The chain employs TRBV9 and TRBJ2-2; D is uncertain. V lost 4 bases, J lost 0 bases, and 10 bases lay in between. The V gene's germline CDR1 is SGDLS and CDR2 YYNGEE. The CDR3 consists of 15 residues. The CDR3 DNA is TGTGCCAGCAGCCCTTTATCCGCGAACACCGGGGAGCTGTTTTTT. Protein product: CASSPLSANTGELFF.

In this sample, this clone turned up once. This chain uses TRBV6-6 with TRBJ1-6, with D unresolved. V was clipped by 0 bases and J by 3 bases, with 6 bases between them. Germline V gene data show CDR1 as MNHNY and CDR2 as SVGAGI (reference sequence). The CDR3 covers 15 residues. DNA of the CDR3: TGTGCCAGCAGTTACTCGGAATTCTATAATTCACCCCTCCACTTT. Translated, it gives CASSYSEFYNSPLHF.

The rearrangement joins TRBV25-1 to TRBJ2-3; D gene ambiguous. The CDR3 has 13 residues. Trimming removed 3 bases at V and 1 base at J, with 5 bases between. Looked up from germline, CDR1 is MGHDK and CDR2 is SYGVNS. Here the CDR3 DNA reads TGTGCCAGCAGTGAGGCCGGCACAGATACGCAGTATTTT. This gives the protein CASSEAGTDTQYF.

In DNA form, the CDR3 reads TGCGCCAGCAGCCAAGAGGCTAGCGGGGGGCAATACGAGCAGTACTTC. Its translation: CASSQEASGGQYEQYF. This sequence joins TRBV4-1 and TRBJ2-7; 11 bases match TRBD2. Unmatched junction bases numbered 5, after V lost 0 bases and J lost 4 bases. There are 16 residues in the CDR3. CDR1 MGHRA and CDR2 YSYEKL come from the germline V gene.